The present entry profiles one T cell receptor beta chain with its context. This record belongs to a study of monozygotic twins with inflammatory bowel disease. Phlebotomy per donor yielded a single 2.5 ml blood sample. This CDR3 has 14 amino acids. Germline V lookup: CDR1 SEHNR, CDR2 FQNEAQ (reference sequence). TCRdb processed the 5' RACE reads again and assigns one entry to each CDR3 protein, with no DNA. The sample table includes some 160,000 distinct CDR3 sequences. The TCR sequence derives from a human donor with ulcerative colitis or Crohn's disease, or a healthy co-twin of an affected twin (not recorded which). The specimen was blood. The V gene is TRBV7-9, the J gene TRBJ2-7; absent DNA, TCRdb's TRBD1 call cannot be checked. CDR3 region: CASSPNRGPYEQYF.